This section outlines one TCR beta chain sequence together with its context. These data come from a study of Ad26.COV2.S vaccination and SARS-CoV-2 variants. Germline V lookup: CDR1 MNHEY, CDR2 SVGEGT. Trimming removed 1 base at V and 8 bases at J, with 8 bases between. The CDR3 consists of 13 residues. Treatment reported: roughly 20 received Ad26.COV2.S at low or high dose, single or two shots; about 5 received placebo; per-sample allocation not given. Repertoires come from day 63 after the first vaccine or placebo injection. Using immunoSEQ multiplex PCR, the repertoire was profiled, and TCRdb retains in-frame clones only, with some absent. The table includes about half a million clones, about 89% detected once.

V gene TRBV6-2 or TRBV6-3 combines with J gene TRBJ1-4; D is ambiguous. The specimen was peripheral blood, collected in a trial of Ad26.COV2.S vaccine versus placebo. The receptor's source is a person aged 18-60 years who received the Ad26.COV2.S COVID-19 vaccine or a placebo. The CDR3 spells CASSYFGLEKLFF. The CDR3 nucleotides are TGTGCCAGCAGTTACTTCGGTTTAGAAAAACTGTTTTTT.